Following are 29 T cell receptor beta chains from one sample sequenced in a study of blood T cell repertoires in COVID-19. Assay used: immunoSEQ multiplex PCR; TCRdb lists only in-frame clones, some missing. The sample yields about 330,000 clones, more than 85% seen once. The material sequenced was PBMCs or T cells enriched from blood (not recorded which). These receptors originate from a woman aged 25-40 years who had recovered from COVID-19.

Details on this clone: The same CDR3 is also encoded by other DNA sequences in this sample. The chain joins TRBV18 to TRBJ1-5; 7 bases map to TRBD1. This CDR3 spans 13 amino acids. V shed 4 bases and J 4 bases; nucleotides not matched to a gene: 1. The V gene's germline CDR1 is KGHSH and CDR2 LQKENI. This chain's CDR3 is CASSRQGNQPQHF. As DNA, the CDR3 is TGTGCCAGCTCACGACAGGGTAATCAGCCCCAGCATTTT.

The V call is TRBV3-1 (or the pseudogene TRBV3-2), the J call TRBJ1-3; weak D call: TRBD1 (5 bases). Germline V gene data show CDR1 as LGHDT and CDR2 as YNNKEL (reference sequence). CDR3 length: 16 residues. Trimming removed 4 bases from V and 2 bases from J, with 15 bases in between. In DNA form, the CDR3 reads TGTGCCAGCAGCCCCTGGGGCAGACCTCCTGGAAACACCATATATTTT. Its protein is CASSPWGRPPGNTIYF.

Here the CDR3 DNA reads TGTGCCAGTAGTATCCATCGCGGTACCTACGAGCAGTACTTC. It encodes CASSIHRGTYEQYF. J is TRBJ2-7 and V is TRBV19; D gene uncertain. The CDR3 is made up of 14 amino acids. CDR1 and CDR2 from the germline V gene are LNHDA and SQIVND (reference sequence). The V gene lost 3 bases and the J gene lost 2 bases, with 11 bases spanning the gap.

This sequence joins TRBV18 and TRBJ1-1, with 8 bases fitting TRBD1. Losses at the gene ends were 2 bases for V and 5 bases for J; bases not matched to a gene: 13. The CDR3 runs to 17 residues. Per germline, CDR1 KGHSH and CDR2 LQKENI. Written as DNA, the CDR3 is TGTGCCAGCTCACCAATACGACAGGGGAGTATGGTGACTGAAGCTTTCTTT. This codes for CASSPIRQGSMVTEAFF.

The V call is TRBV7-3, the J call TRBJ2-1; D might be TRBD1 (7 bases). The V end lost 5 bases, the J end lost 5 bases, and 13 bases lay between the germline ends. In germline, CDR1 is SGHTA, CDR2 FQGTGA. The CDR3 spans 14 residues. For the CDR3, the DNA is TGTGCCAGCAGCCGGGCGGGACAGAACAATGAGCAGTTCTTC. It encodes CASSRAGQNNEQFF.

The rearrangement uses TRBV5-4 and TRBJ2-3; a weak D match, TRBD2 (5 bases). Germline V gene sequence: CDR1 SGHNT, CDR2 YYREEE (reference sequence). Trimming cost V 5 bases and J 0 bases, with 10 bases left between them. The CDR3 is 14 amino acids. CDR3 amino acids: CASRLSDSTDTQYF. CDR3 sequence (DNA): TGTGCCAGCAGGCTTAGCGATAGCACAGATACGCAGTATTTT.

The V call is TRBV6-5, the J call TRBJ2-3; TRBD1 matches 9 bases. V lost 0 bases, J lost 3 bases, and 1 base stayed unmatched. This CDR3 region has 15 residues. Per the germline V gene, CDR1 is MNHEY and CDR2 is SVGAGI. CDR3 sequence: CASSYSQGATDTQYF. CDR3 DNA sequence: TGTGCCAGCAGTTACTCACAGGGGGCAACAGATACGCAGTATTTT.

The chain joins TRBV28 to TRBJ2-1; the match to TRBD2 covers 10 bases. The germline V gene encodes CDR1 MDHEN and CDR2 SYDVKM. The CDR3 spans 15 residues. The trim removed 5 bases at V and 5 bases at J, leaving 6 bases unmatched. The CDR3 region has the DNA TGTGCCAGCAGTCCAAGCGGGAGGGCCGACAATGAGCAGTTCTTC. Amino acids: CASSPSGRADNEQFF.

The chain joins TRBV27 to TRBJ2-7; D gene unclear. Germline V gives CDR1 MNHEY, CDR2 SMNVEV (reference sequence). The V end was cut by 6 bases, the J end by 4 bases, with 10 bases between. This CDR3 comprises 12 residues. Here the CDR3 reads CASSNTQYEQYF. CDR3 nucleotides: TGTGCCAGCAGCAACACCCAATACGAGCAGTACTTC.

The sample holds one count of this clone. This chain's CDR3 is CASSPRDSHSGNTIYF. DNA for the CDR3: TGTGCCAGCTCACCTCGGGACAGTCACTCTGGAAACACCATATATTTT. The chain joins TRBV18 to TRBJ1-3; 7 bases line up with TRBD1. The CDR3 runs 16 residues. CDR1 is KGHSH and CDR2 is LQKENI in the germline V gene. V gave up 3 bases and J gave up 0 bases; unmatched junction bases: 5.

The chain is built from TRBV3-1 (or the pseudogene TRBV3-2) and TRBJ2-1, with 8 bases aligning to TRBD2. The CDR3 has 14 amino acids. Germline values: CDR1 LGHDT, CDR2 YNNKEL (reference sequence). With 0 bases clipped from V and 6 bases from J, the junction kept 1 base outside the gene matches. CDR3 bases: TGTGCCAGCAGCCAAGAAGGGACTAGCAATGAGCAGTTCTTC. Translating gives CASSQEGTSNEQFF.

The chain combines TRBV12-3 or TRBV12-4 with TRBJ1-6; perhaps TRBD1 as D (6 bases). The CDR3 is made up of 13 amino acids. Trimming removed 6 bases at V and 10 bases at J, with 13 bases between. The CDR3 protein is CASSRNRDSPLHF. The DNA for the CDR3 is TGTGCCAGCAGCCGTAACAGGGACTCACCCCTCCACTTT.

The rearrangement joins TRBV9 to TRBJ2-7, with TRBD2 matching 7 bases. The V gene end was trimmed by 0 bases and the J gene end by 3 bases; junction bases not matched to a gene: 6. Germline CDR1 reads SGDLS; CDR2 reads YYNGEE. The CDR3 consists of 15 residues. The CDR3 coding sequence is TGTGCCAGCAGCGTAGAGCCGGGAGGATTCTACGAGCAGTACTTC. This translates into CASSVEPGGFYEQYF.

This rearrangement joins TRBV5-1 to TRBJ2-1; maybe TRBD2 (5 bases). This CDR3 spans 14 amino acids. V dropped 0 bases and J dropped 6 bases, with 10 bases sitting between them. CDR1 is SGHRS, CDR2 YFSETQ, per germline. The CDR3 loop is CASSLGGLANEQFF. The CDR3 bases are TGCGCCAGCAGCTTGGGCGGCCTAGCCAATGAGCAGTTCTTC.

This clone was observed once. The chain is built from TRBV7-9 and TRBJ2-1, with TRBD2 identical over 10 bases. V dropped 2 bases and J dropped 8; count of bases not matched to a gene: 9. This CDR3 spans 16 amino acids. CDR1 is SEHNR, CDR2 FQNEAQ, per germline (reference sequence). CDR3 in amino acids: CASSLSSGRLGDEQFF. CDR3 bases: TGTGCCAGCAGCTTAAGTAGCGGGAGGCTCGGCGATGAGCAGTTCTTC.

This clone showed up just once. The genes are TRBV30 and TRBJ2-3; 11 bases fit TRBD1. This CDR3 region has 17 residues. Trimming took 2 bases from V and 6 from J; bases not matched to a gene: 13. Looked up from germline, CDR1 is GTSNPN and CDR2 is SVGIG (reference sequence). The chain's CDR3 is CAWSFGIGQGAGDTQYF. The CDR3 DNA reads as TGTGCCTGGAGTTTCGGGATTGGACAGGGGGCCGGGGATACGCAGTATTTT.

The CDR3, as DNA: TGCAGTGCTAGAAAGTCAGGGGGGGCTTTCTTT. This translates into CSARKSGGAFF. The chain couples TRBV20-1 to TRBJ1-1; 7 bases are a match to TRBD1. The CDR3 is made up of 11 amino acids. J was trimmed by 11 bases and V by 2 bases; bases with no gene match: 5. Germline CDR1 reads DFQATT; CDR2 reads SNEGSKA (reference sequence).

This chain uses TRBV11-2 with TRBJ1-6; D ambiguous. V was trimmed by 6 bases and J by 7 bases, leaving 13 bases between them. This CDR3 contains 14 residues. CDR1 and CDR2 from the germline V gene are SGHAT and FQNNGV. For the CDR3, the DNA is TGTGCCAGCAGGGACCGAAGACTAAATTCACCCCTCCACTTT. It specifies CASRDRRLNSPLHF.

The chain carries TRBV5-1 and TRBJ1-4; TRBD1 might be the D (5 bases). The CDR3 spans 13 residues. CDR1 SGHRS and CDR2 YFSETQ come from the germline V gene. The V and J ends lost 0 bases and 10 bases respectively, with 10 bases between them. The CDR3 DNA is TGCGCCAGCAGCTTGGACTGGGGCCGAAAACTGTTTTTT. This translates into CASSLDWGRKLFF.

The rearrangement uses TRBV7-9 and TRBJ2-4; 7 positions agree with TRBD1. Unmatched junction bases numbered 3, after V lost 1 base and J lost 0 bases. This CDR3 has 16 amino acids. Germline CDR1 SEHNR, CDR2 FQNEAQ (reference sequence). The DNA of the CDR3 is TGTGCCAGCAGCTTAGAGACAGGGTTAGCCAAAAACATTCAGTACTTC. Translating gives CASSLETGLAKNIQYF.

J is TRBJ2-7 and V is TRBV11-2; a possible D gene is TRBD2 (6 bases). Germline-derived CDR1 and CDR2 are SGHAT and FQNNGV. V lost 5 bases and J lost 2, with 16 bases in between. The CDR3 has 15 residues. CDR3 in amino acids: CASSPTRRETYEQYF. The CDR3 DNA is TGTGCCAGCAGCCCGACTAGGCGGGAAACCTACGAGCAGTACTTC.

The V gene is TRBV3-1 (or the pseudogene TRBV3-2), the J gene TRBJ2-7; 9 bases map to TRBD1. After removal of 1 base from V and 4 bases from J, the junction contained 8 bases not matched to a gene. Germline V gene lookup returns CDR1 LGHDT and CDR2 YNNKEL (reference sequence). The CDR3 is 16 residues long. This chain's CDR3 is CASSQGPTGGMYEQYF. The CDR3 nucleotides are TGTGCCAGCAGCCAAGGACCGACAGGGGGTATGTACGAGCAGTACTTC.

Here the CDR3 DNA reads TGTGCCAGCTCACCACAACAAACTAGCGGGAGTCGCAATGGGGGAACCGGGGAGCTGTTTTTT. This encodes CASSPQQTSGSRNGGTGELFF. The chain uses TRBV18 and TRBJ2-2, with TRBD2 identical over 11 bases. V lost 1 base to trimming and J lost 5 bases; unmatched junction nucleotides: 18. The CDR3 extends over 21 amino acids. CDR1 and CDR2 (germline): KGHSH, LQKENI.

The chain employs TRBV6-2 or TRBV6-3 and TRBJ1-1; perhaps TRBD1 as D (5 bases). Germline assignment: CDR1 MNHEY and CDR2 SVGEGT. CDR3 length equals 17 residues. Trimming pared 2 bases from V and 0 bases from J, leaving 16 bases between. CDR3 nucleotides: TGTGCCAGCAGTTACGATCCCCCAGGGATCATGAACACTGAAGCTTTCTTT. It codes for CASSYDPPGIMNTEAFF.

In regard to this clone: This sample includes further DNA sequences coding for the same CDR3. CDR3 region: CATSRGSSYNEQFF. Written as DNA, the CDR3 is TGTGCCACCAGCAGAGGCAGCTCCTACAATGAGCAGTTCTTC. The chain employs TRBV15 and TRBJ2-1; D is ambiguous. The V end lost 1 base, the J end lost 0 bases, and 4 bases lay between the germline ends. The CDR3 covers 14 residues. Germline CDR1 and CDR2: LNHNV and YYDKDF (reference sequence).

The sample holds one count of this clone. This specimen includes other DNA sequences encoding the same CDR3. V and J are TRBV15 and TRBJ2-7; D might be TRBD2 (6 bases). Trimming cost V 1 base and J 0 bases, with 10 bases left between them. Germline V gives CDR1 LNHNV, CDR2 YYDKDF (reference sequence). The CDR3 runs to 15 residues. The DNA for the CDR3 is TGTGCCACCAGCAGAGGCGGTAGCGGCTCCTACGAGCAGTACTTC. Residues: CATSRGGSGSYEQYF.

This rearrangement joins TRBV7-2 to TRBJ2-5, with 16 bases lining up with TRBD2. The germline V gene encodes CDR1 SGHTA and CDR2 FQGNSA. The CDR3 covers 19 residues. Trimming cost V 3 bases and J 3 bases; bases outside gene matches: 10. The CDR3 is CASSLGLAGGYLGKETQYF. CDR3 coding DNA: TGTGCCAGCAGCTTGGGACTAGCGGGAGGGTACCTTGGGAAAGAGACCCAGTACTTC.

The J gene is TRBJ1-2, the V gene TRBV29-1; 8 bases fit TRBD1. Germline V gene data show CDR1 as SQVTM and CDR2 as ANQGSEA. CDR3 size: 12 residues. Trimming removed 6 bases from V and 8 bases from J; junction bases left unmatched: 8. CDR3 nucleotides: TGCAGCGTAGTGACAGGGGATGGCGGCTACACCTTC. Protein: CSVVTGDGGYTF.

This rearrangement joins TRBV25-1 to TRBJ2-1; TRBD2 matches at 11 bases. The length of the CDR3 is 14 residues. V shed 4 bases, J shed 9 bases, and the junction held 5 bases outside the gene matches. The germline gives CDR1 MGHDK, CDR2 SYGVNS. CDR3 protein: CASSVAGGPGEQFF. CDR3 DNA: TGTGCCAGCAGTGTAGCGGGAGGGCCGGGTGAGCAGTTCTTC.